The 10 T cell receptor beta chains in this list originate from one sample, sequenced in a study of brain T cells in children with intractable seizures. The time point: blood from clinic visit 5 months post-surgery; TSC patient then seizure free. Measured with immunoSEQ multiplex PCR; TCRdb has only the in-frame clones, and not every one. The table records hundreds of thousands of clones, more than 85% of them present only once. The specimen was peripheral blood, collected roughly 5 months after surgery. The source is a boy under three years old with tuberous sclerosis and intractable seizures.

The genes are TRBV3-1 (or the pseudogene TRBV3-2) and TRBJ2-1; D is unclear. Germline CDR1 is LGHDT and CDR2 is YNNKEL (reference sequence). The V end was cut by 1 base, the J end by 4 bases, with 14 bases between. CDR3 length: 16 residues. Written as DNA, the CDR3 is TGTGCCAGCAGCCAAGTCCGCAGTCATTTTTACAATGAGCAGTTCTTC. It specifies CASSQVRSHFYNEQFF.

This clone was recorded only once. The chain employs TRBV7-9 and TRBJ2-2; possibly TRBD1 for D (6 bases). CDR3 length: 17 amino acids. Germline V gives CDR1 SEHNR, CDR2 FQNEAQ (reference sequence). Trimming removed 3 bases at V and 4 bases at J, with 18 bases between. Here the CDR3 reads CASSFLRPQGITGELFF. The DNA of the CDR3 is TGTGCCAGCAGCTTTTTAAGGCCCCAGGGGATCACCGGGGAGCTGTTTTTT.

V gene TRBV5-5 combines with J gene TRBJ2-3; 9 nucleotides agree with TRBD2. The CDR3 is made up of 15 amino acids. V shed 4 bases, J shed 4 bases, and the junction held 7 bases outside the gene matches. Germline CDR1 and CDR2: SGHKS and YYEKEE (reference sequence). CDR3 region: CASSLRGGRADTQYF. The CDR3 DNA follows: TGTGCCAGCAGCCTGCGGGGGGGCCGCGCAGATACGCAGTATTTT.

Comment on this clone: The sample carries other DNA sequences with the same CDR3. CDR3 sequence (DNA): TGCGCCAGCAGCACGGGGGGCACTGAAGCTTTCTTT. Translating gives CASSTGGTEAFF. This sequence joins TRBV5-1 and TRBJ1-1; D is possibly TRBD1 (5 bases). The CDR3 length is 12 residues. V gave up 4 bases and J gave up 4 bases, with 8 bases separating them. Germline V gene sequence: CDR1 SGHRS, CDR2 YFSETQ.

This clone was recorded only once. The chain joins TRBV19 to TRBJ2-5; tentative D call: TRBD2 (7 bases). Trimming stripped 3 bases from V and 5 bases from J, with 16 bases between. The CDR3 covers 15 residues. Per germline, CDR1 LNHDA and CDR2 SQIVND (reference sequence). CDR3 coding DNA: TGTGCCAGTAGTATCGGAGGGGGGGCAATGGAGACCCAGTACTTC. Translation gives CASSIGGGAMETQYF.

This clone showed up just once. CDR3 protein: CASSGAGETGELFF. CDR3 sequence (DNA): TGTGCCAGTAGTGGGGCAGGGGAGACCGGGGAGCTGTTTTTT. The chain has TRBV19 and TRBJ2-2, with D maybe TRBD1 (6 bases). The CDR3 extends over 14 amino acids. V was trimmed by 5 bases and J by 5 bases, leaving 12 bases between them. Germline loops: CDR1 LNHDA, CDR2 SQIVND (reference sequence).

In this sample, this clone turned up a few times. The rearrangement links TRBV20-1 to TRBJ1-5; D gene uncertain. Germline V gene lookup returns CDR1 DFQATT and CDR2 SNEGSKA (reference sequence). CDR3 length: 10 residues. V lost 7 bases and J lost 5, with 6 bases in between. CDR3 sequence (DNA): TGCAGTGTGGATGATCAGCCCCAGCATTTT. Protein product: CSVDDQPQHF.

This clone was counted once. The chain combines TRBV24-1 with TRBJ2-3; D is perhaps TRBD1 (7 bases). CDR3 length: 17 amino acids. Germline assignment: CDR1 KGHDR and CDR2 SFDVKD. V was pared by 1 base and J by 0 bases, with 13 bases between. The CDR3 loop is CATSDFVRGASTDTQYF. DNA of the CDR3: TGTGCCACCAGTGATTTCGTCAGGGGGGCTAGCACAGATACGCAGTATTTT.

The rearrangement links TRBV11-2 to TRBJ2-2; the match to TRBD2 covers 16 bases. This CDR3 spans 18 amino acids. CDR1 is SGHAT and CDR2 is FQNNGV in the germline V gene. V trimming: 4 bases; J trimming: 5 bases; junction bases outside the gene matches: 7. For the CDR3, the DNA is TGTGCCAGCAGCTCCGGGACTAGCGGGAGGGCTAATACCGGGGAGCTGTTTTTT. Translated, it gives CASSSGTSGRANTGELFF.

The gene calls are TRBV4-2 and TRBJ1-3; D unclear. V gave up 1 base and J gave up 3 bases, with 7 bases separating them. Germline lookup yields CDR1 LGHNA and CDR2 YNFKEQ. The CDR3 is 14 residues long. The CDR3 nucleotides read TGTGCCAGCAGCCAAGTCCGGAGTGGAAACACCATATATTTT. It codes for CASSQVRSGNTIYF.